Described below is a single T cell receptor (beta chain) sequence and its context. Profiling relied on immunoSEQ multiplex PCR, and the TCRdb table lists in-frame clones only, not all of them. The sample records around 450,000 clones, 75% to 90% being singletons. The entry originates in a study of blood T cell repertoires in COVID-19. Germline values: CDR1 SGHKS, CDR2 YYEKEE (reference sequence). The CDR3 has 13 residues. V was clipped by 2 bases and J by 6 bases, with 12 bases between them. The source material was peripheral blood. The gene calls are TRBV5-5 and TRBJ2-7, with a tentative D call TRBD2 (5 bases). The clonotype was recovered from a woman between 25 and 40 years old with acute or convalescent COVID-19. The CDR3 reads CASSLNRDIEQYF. The CDR3 bases are TGTGCCAGCAGCTTAAACCGGGATATCGAGCAGTACTTC.